The present T cell receptor beta chain was sequenced within a study of blood T cell repertoires in COVID-19. Study information: The cDNA or gDNA used as material had been derived from T cells, B-cell-depleted T cells, or PBMCs.

In the original processing: Estimates of nucleated cell counts were drawn from the amplification of reference gene primers. The data were produced by immunoSEQ multiplex PCR, yet TCRdb's version contains in-frame clones alone and is incomplete. Clone size and V and J calls were adopted from that table, with D and trimming inferred from the DNA. The table lists 190,000 or so clones, nearly 90% of them singletons. Sequencing was performed on peripheral blood. This clonotype was sampled from a man aged 50 to 59 with acute or convalescent COVID-19.

The CDR3 region is CASSETPPRQGSTDTQYF. For the CDR3, the DNA is TGTGCCAGCAGTGAAACCCCCCCGAGACAGGGTAGCACAGATACGCAGTATTTT. This chain links TRBV6-1 with TRBJ2-3; 7 bases are a match to TRBD1. Germline V CDR1 and CDR2: MNHNS, SASEGT. There are 18 residues in the CDR3. Trimming took 2 bases from V and 0 from J; bases not matched to a gene: 11.